A single TCR beta chain is shown here with its context. Its cognate antigen is unknown. These data belong to a study of blood T cells in healthy people across ages. The use of a sample-barcoded 5' primer and a J-beta primer mix characterized a second PCR of about 6 to 12 cycles. There were at least 3 million CDR3-containing paired-end reads obtained from each sample. Each CDR3 protein is one row after TCRdb ran MiXCR on the 5' RACE reads. The sample yields roughly 730,000 distinct CDR3 sequences, around three fifths seen once. General study results and limits: The diversity estimates, figures obtained from one million T cells, were considered underestimates. Older age went with lower TCR beta diversity per million T cells, in a roughly linear way.

Drawing of peripheral blood yielded about 10 milliliters from each donor. Sample: blood. This TCR came from a man between 35 and 55 years old in good health.

In nucleotides, the CDR3 is TGTGCCAGCAGTCTACAGGGGGCAGTTTCAGATACGCAGTATTTT. Translating gives CASSLQGAVSDTQYF. The rearrangement links TRBV12-3 or TRBV12-4 to TRBJ2-3; 9 bases are shared with TRBD1. J lost 4 bases, V lost 5 bases, and 7 bases had no gene match. The CDR3 loop spans 15 amino acids.